This TCR beta chain was documented in a study of blood T cell repertoires in COVID-19. Original data processing: Amplification of reference gene primers was used by the study to estimate nucleated cell counts. Method: immunoSEQ multiplex PCR; TCRdb's copy keeps in-frame clones and lacks some. V, J and clone size derive from that table, while D and trimming were established from the DNA sequence. The sample holds about 380,000 clones, 80% to 90% seen once. This clonotype was sampled from a man between 40 and 49 years old with acute or convalescent COVID-19. Sequenced: peripheral blood.

The CDR3 sequence is CASSLVFRGGNFNSYEQYF. The CDR3 DNA sequence: TGTGCCAGCAGCTTAGTTTTTCGGGGGGGTAATTTTAACTCCTACGAGCAGTACTTC. V is TRBV13 and J is TRBJ2-7; 8 bases line up with TRBD2. Per germline, CDR1 PRHDT and CDR2 FYEKMQ (reference sequence). With V trimmed by 1 base and J by 0 bases, 14 bases remained unmatched. The CDR3 runs 19 residues. Full variable domain (rest looked up from reference TRBV13 and TRBJ2-7): AAGVIQSPRHLIKEKRETATLKCYPIPRHDTVYWYQQGPGQDPQFLISFYEKMQSDKGSIPDRFSAQQFSDYHSELNMSSLELGDSALYFCASSLVFRGGNFNSYEQYFGPGTRLTVT.